This paragraph reports one T cell receptor (beta chain). The source of the sample is a study of blood T cell repertoires in COVID-19. Study-wide background: Material from acute and convalescent COVID-19 was sourced from the United States, Italy and Spain.

Germline V gives CDR1 KGHSH, CDR2 LQKENI. The CDR3 length is 14 residues. V was clipped by 4 bases and J by 2 bases; unmatched bases: 3. Living in 24 US areas, the participants were between roughly 18 and 90 years of age. The method was immunoSEQ multiplex PCR; TCRdb's version includes in-frame clones alone and lacks a portion of them. The sample has 360,000 or so clones; about 90% are singletons. The chain carries TRBV18 and TRBJ2-3; TRBD1 aligns across 7 bases. This sequence originates from a woman aged 25 to 39 who had been exposed to COVID-19. Specimen: PBMCs or T cells enriched from blood (not recorded which). CDR3 sequence reads: CASSRDRNTDTQYF. CDR3 coding DNA: TGTGCCAGCTCACGGGACAGAAACACAGATACGCAGTATTTT.